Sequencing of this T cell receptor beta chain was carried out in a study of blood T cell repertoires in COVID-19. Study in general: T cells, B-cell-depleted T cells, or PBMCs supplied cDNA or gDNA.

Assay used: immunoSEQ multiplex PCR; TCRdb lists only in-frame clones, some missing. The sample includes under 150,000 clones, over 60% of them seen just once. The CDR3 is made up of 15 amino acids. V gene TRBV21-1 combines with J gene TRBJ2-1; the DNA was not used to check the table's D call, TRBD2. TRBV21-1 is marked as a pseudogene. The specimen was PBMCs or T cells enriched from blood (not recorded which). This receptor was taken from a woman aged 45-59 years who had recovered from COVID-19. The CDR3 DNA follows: TGTGCCAGCAGGACCCCCTGCGGGAGTGACAATGAGCAGTTCTTC. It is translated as CASRTPCGSDNEQFF.